The present T cell receptor beta chain was sequenced within a study of T cell repertoires in cytomegalovirus infection. Looking at the study overall: Use of recently identified HLA-C-restricted and well-studied HLA-B-restricted CMV epitopes was part of the study. Evidence of both CMV infection and a matching HLA type came from public TCR beta signatures. Study observations and caveats: The ex vivo response was dominated by HLA-C-restricted CMV-specific TCR beta clonotypes. Using cumulative public TCR beta family frequency, the authors identified those who carried CMV together with the relevant HLA.

Only a few counts were recorded for this clonotype. The target antigen is unknown. The germline V gene has CDR1 SEHNR and CDR2 FQNEAQ (reference sequence). V shed 5 bases and J shed 7 bases, with 10 bases lying between them. The CDR3 totals 12 residues. Each CDR3 protein is one row after TCRdb ran MiXCR on the reads. The repertoire holds nearly 700,000 distinct CDR3 sequences, with around 31% as singletons. This specimen was cultured PBMCs, taken from culture after CMV antigen stimulation. The TCR comes from a human donor in good health (CMV status not recorded). Some clones in this sample may be carry-over from other donors' samples. The chain employs TRBV7-9 and TRBJ2-3; no clear D gene. In DNA, the CDR3 is TGTGCCAGCAGCCCTGCTGGGTATACGCAGTATTTT. Protein sequence: CASSPAGYTQYF.